This is a list of T cell receptor beta chains from one sample in a study of radiotherapy plus CTLA-4 blockade in lung cancer. Repertoires were generated with immunoSEQ multiplex PCR, while TCRdb's copy carries only in-frame clones and drops some. The sample has some 100,000 clones; about 83% are singletons. The material was peripheral blood, obtained from a patient treated with radiotherapy plus ipilimumab. These receptor sequences come from a human donor with non-small cell lung cancer that progressed on radiotherapy plus ipilimumab. Both conserved end residues are part of each CDR3. D genes are given only for firm matches. A row's size may be missing; if present it is once, few, many or a size class.

V: TRBV5-8
size: .
J: TRBJ1-5
D: .
DNA: TGTGCCAGCAGCTTTGCGTTTGGTCAGCCCCAGCATTTT
CDR3: CASSFAFGQPQHF

V: TRBV30
size: .
J: TRBJ2-1
D: TRBD2
DNA: TGTGCCTCGACGGCGGGACTAGCGAGCAATGAGCAGTTCTTC
CDR3: CASTAGLASNEQFF

V: TRBV6-6
size: .
J: TRBJ2-5
D: .
DNA: TGTGCCAGCAGTTTCGTGGGGCGGGAGACCCAGTACTTC
CDR3: CASSFVGRETQYF

V: TRBV11-3
size: .
J: TRBJ1-1
D: .
DNA: TGTGCCAGCAGCTCCGGCGCTTACACTGAAGCTTTCTTT
CDR3: CASSSGAYTEAFF

V: TRBV7-9
size: .
J: TRBJ1-5
D: .
DNA: TGTGCCAGCAGCTTAGGGCCGGGGCAGCCCCAGCATTTT
CDR3: CASSLGPGQPQHF

V: TRBV11-1
size: .
J: TRBJ2-5
D: .
DNA: TGTGCCAGCAGCTTAGGGATGGCGGGACCTCAAGAGACCCAGTACTTC
CDR3: CASSLGMAGPQETQYF

V: TRBV9
size: .
J: TRBJ1-1
D: .
DNA: TGTGCCAGCAGCGTTGGGGCGAACACTGAAGCTTTCTTT
CDR3: CASSVGANTEAFF

V: TRBV7-2
size: .
J: TRBJ1-1
D: .
DNA: TGTGCCAGCAGCTTAGCGCGCAGCTTGAACACTGAAGCTTTCTTT
CDR3: CASSLARSLNTEAFF

V: TRBV7-2
size: once
J: TRBJ2-1
D: .
DNA: TGTGCCAGCAGCCCGGGGACGGCCGAGCAGTTCTTC
CDR3: CASSPGTAEQFF

V: TRBV7-8
size: .
J: TRBJ2-3
D: .
DNA: TGTGCCAGCAGCTTTAATCCGGATACGCAGTATTTT
CDR3: CASSFNPDTQYF

V: TRBV9
size: .
J: TRBJ2-7
D: .
DNA: TGTGCCAGCGCTCGGGCGGGGGCCCACGAGCAGTACTTC
CDR3: CASARAGAHEQYF

V: TRBV27
size: .
J: TRBJ2-5
D: .
DNA: TGTGCCAGCAGTGAACAGGGAGAGACCCAGTACTTC
CDR3: CASSEQGETQYF

V: TRBV4-2
size: .
J: TRBJ1-2
D: .
DNA: TGTGCCAGCAGCCAAGATGGCACCTTTACAAACTATGGCTACACCTTC
CDR3: CASSQDGTFTNYGYTF

V: TRBV11-3
size: .
J: TRBJ2-3
D: TRBD2
DNA: TGTGCCAGCAGCTTACTAGCGGGGGGGCCAGATACGCAGTATTTT
CDR3: CASSLLAGGPDTQYF

V: TRBV25-1
size: .
J: TRBJ1-4
D: .
DNA: TGTGCCAGCAGTGAAGGGATGGCGCGTAATGAAAAACTGTTTTTT
CDR3: CASSEGMARNEKLFF

V: TRBV10-3
size: .
J: TRBJ1-5
D: TRBD1
DNA: TGTGCCATCAGCCAGACAGGGGATGGCAATCAGCCCCAGCATTTT
CDR3: CAISQTGDGNQPQHF

V: TRBV5-5
size: .
J: TRBJ2-2
D: .
DNA: TGTGCCAGCAGCTCCGGACAGACCAACACCGGGGAGCTGTTTTTT
CDR3: CASSSGQTNTGELFF

V: TRBV6-1
size: .
J: TRBJ2-1
D: TRBD1
DNA: TGTGCCAGCAGCATGACAGGGGGTAGCGGTGAGCAGTTCTTC
CDR3: CASSMTGGSGEQFF

V: TRBV5-1
size: .
J: TRBJ2-5
D: TRBD2
DNA: TGCGCCAGCAGCGGCATTAGCGGGGGGGCGCGAGAGACCCAGTACTTC
CDR3: CASSGISGGARETQYF

V: TRBV28
size: few
J: TRBJ2-5
D: .
DNA: TGTGCCAGCACCCAGTGGGGGACACCCTTCCAAGAGACCCAGTACTTC
CDR3: CASTQWGTPFQETQYF

V: TRBV7-2
size: .
J: TRBJ1-2
D: .
DNA: TGTGCCAGCAGCTTATTTCATCGGGACATTCCTTATGGCTACACCTTC
CDR3: CASSLFHRDIPYGYTF

V: TRBV19
size: .
J: TRBJ1-2
D: .
DNA: TGTGCCAGTAGAAACCTTGTGGTGGGGACCATTGGCTACACCTTC
CDR3: CASRNLVVGTIGYTF

V: TRBV6-5
size: once
J: TRBJ2-2
D: .
DNA: TGTGCCAGCAGTTACGTGACAGCCACCGGGGAGCTGTTTTTT
CDR3: CASSYVTATGELFF

V: TRBV18
size: .
J: TRBJ1-2
D: .
DNA: TGTGCCAGCTCAGCAAATTTATATGGCTACACCTTC
CDR3: CASSANLYGYTF

V: TRBV7-6
size: .
J: TRBJ1-3
D: .
DNA: TGTGCCAGCAGCTTAGTAGCCGGACAGATGAGCTCTGGAAACACCATATATTTT
CDR3: CASSLVAGQMSSGNTIYF

V: TRBV15
size: .
J: TRBJ2-3
D: .
DNA: TGTGCCACCAGCAGTCAGGGGCGTAGCACAGATACGCAGTATTTT
CDR3: CATSSQGRSTDTQYF

V: TRBV4-3
size: once
J: TRBJ1-4
D: .
DNA: TGCGCCAGCAGCCACCAAAGAAGTGGGGGGGAGGACGAAAAACTGTTTTTT
CDR3: CASSHQRSGGEDEKLFF

V: TRBV2
size: few
J: TRBJ1-1
D: .
DNA: TGTGCCAGCAGTGCCCGGGCCTCGAACACTGAAGCTTTCTTT
CDR3: CASSARASNTEAFF

V: TRBV30
size: .
J: TRBJ1-5
D: .
DNA: TGTGCCTGGAGTGTACTAGGAGGGCAGAGAAATCAGCCCCAGCATTTT
CDR3: CAWSVLGGQRNQPQHF

V: TRBV5-4
size: .
J: TRBJ2-4
D: .
DNA: TGTGCCAGCAGCTCTACAGGGTTGGGAATAAGCATTCAGTACTTC
CDR3: CASSSTGLGISIQYF

V: TRBV18
size: .
J: TRBJ2-3
D: .
DNA: TGTGCCAGCTCACAGAGCACAGATACGCAGTATTTT
CDR3: CASSQSTDTQYF

V: TRBV30
size: .
J: TRBJ2-7
D: .
DNA: TGTGCCTGGAGTGTAACCCACTACGAGCAGTACTTC
CDR3: CAWSVTHYEQYF

V: TRBV5-8
size: .
J: TRBJ1-6
D: .
DNA: TGTGCCAGCAGCTTTCTGGGGAGGGTTGGATCACCCCTCCACTTT
CDR3: CASSFLGRVGSPLHF

V: TRBV7-2
size: .
J: TRBJ2-5
D: TRBD2
DNA: TGTGCCAGCAGCTTATTGGGACTAGCGGGGGCTCAAACCCAGTACTTC
CDR3: CASSLLGLAGAQTQYF

V: TRBV4-1
size: .
J: TRBJ2-5
D: TRBD2
DNA: TGCGCCAGCAGCCAAGAAAGAGGGATGAGCGGGGGGGAGACCCAGTACTTC
CDR3: CASSQERGMSGGETQYF

V: TRBV6-1
size: .
J: TRBJ2-2
D: TRBD2
DNA: TGTGCCAGCAGTGAAAAGCGGGGGGGCGTCGGGGAGCTGTTTTTT
CDR3: CASSEKRGGVGELFF

V: TRBV5-5
size: .
J: TRBJ2-7
D: .
DNA: TGTGCCAGCAGCCAAGACAGTCATACCTACGAGCAGTACTTC
CDR3: CASSQDSHTYEQYF

V: TRBV5-4
size: .
J: TRBJ1-2
D: .
DNA: TGTGCCAGCAGCTTGACGGGACTAGGGTTCTATGGCTACACCTTC
CDR3: CASSLTGLGFYGYTF

V: TRBV2
size: .
J: TRBJ1-5
D: .
DNA: TGTGCCAGCTTAGACAGGAATCAGCCCCAGCATTTT
CDR3: CASLDRNQPQHF

V: TRBV14
size: .
J: TRBJ2-2
D: .
DNA: TGTGCCAGCAGCCAAGCGGGGGTGTACACCGGGGAGCTGTTTTTT
CDR3: CASSQAGVYTGELFF

V: TRBV30
size: .
J: TRBJ2-5
D: TRBD2
DNA: TGTGCCTGGAGCCCCGTGGGTAGCGGGAGGGCTGGGACCCAGTACTTC
CDR3: CAWSPVGSGRAGTQYF

V: TRBV30
size: once
J: TRBJ2-3
D: TRBD2
DNA: TGTGCCTGGAAAAAGCGGGGGGGGTTCGATACGCAGTATTTT
CDR3: CAWKKRGGFDTQYF

V: TRBV28
size: .
J: TRBJ1-5
D: .
DNA: TGTGCCAGCAGAGGACAGCACAATCAGCCCCAGCATTTT
CDR3: CASRGQHNQPQHF

V: TRBV10-2
size: .
J: TRBJ1-6
D: .
DNA: TGCGCCAGCAGTGAGGGGGGTTCACCCCTCCACTTT
CDR3: CASSEGGSPLHF

V: TRBV7-9
size: few
J: TRBJ2-5
D: .
DNA: .
CDR3: CASSFGSGTKTPAYF